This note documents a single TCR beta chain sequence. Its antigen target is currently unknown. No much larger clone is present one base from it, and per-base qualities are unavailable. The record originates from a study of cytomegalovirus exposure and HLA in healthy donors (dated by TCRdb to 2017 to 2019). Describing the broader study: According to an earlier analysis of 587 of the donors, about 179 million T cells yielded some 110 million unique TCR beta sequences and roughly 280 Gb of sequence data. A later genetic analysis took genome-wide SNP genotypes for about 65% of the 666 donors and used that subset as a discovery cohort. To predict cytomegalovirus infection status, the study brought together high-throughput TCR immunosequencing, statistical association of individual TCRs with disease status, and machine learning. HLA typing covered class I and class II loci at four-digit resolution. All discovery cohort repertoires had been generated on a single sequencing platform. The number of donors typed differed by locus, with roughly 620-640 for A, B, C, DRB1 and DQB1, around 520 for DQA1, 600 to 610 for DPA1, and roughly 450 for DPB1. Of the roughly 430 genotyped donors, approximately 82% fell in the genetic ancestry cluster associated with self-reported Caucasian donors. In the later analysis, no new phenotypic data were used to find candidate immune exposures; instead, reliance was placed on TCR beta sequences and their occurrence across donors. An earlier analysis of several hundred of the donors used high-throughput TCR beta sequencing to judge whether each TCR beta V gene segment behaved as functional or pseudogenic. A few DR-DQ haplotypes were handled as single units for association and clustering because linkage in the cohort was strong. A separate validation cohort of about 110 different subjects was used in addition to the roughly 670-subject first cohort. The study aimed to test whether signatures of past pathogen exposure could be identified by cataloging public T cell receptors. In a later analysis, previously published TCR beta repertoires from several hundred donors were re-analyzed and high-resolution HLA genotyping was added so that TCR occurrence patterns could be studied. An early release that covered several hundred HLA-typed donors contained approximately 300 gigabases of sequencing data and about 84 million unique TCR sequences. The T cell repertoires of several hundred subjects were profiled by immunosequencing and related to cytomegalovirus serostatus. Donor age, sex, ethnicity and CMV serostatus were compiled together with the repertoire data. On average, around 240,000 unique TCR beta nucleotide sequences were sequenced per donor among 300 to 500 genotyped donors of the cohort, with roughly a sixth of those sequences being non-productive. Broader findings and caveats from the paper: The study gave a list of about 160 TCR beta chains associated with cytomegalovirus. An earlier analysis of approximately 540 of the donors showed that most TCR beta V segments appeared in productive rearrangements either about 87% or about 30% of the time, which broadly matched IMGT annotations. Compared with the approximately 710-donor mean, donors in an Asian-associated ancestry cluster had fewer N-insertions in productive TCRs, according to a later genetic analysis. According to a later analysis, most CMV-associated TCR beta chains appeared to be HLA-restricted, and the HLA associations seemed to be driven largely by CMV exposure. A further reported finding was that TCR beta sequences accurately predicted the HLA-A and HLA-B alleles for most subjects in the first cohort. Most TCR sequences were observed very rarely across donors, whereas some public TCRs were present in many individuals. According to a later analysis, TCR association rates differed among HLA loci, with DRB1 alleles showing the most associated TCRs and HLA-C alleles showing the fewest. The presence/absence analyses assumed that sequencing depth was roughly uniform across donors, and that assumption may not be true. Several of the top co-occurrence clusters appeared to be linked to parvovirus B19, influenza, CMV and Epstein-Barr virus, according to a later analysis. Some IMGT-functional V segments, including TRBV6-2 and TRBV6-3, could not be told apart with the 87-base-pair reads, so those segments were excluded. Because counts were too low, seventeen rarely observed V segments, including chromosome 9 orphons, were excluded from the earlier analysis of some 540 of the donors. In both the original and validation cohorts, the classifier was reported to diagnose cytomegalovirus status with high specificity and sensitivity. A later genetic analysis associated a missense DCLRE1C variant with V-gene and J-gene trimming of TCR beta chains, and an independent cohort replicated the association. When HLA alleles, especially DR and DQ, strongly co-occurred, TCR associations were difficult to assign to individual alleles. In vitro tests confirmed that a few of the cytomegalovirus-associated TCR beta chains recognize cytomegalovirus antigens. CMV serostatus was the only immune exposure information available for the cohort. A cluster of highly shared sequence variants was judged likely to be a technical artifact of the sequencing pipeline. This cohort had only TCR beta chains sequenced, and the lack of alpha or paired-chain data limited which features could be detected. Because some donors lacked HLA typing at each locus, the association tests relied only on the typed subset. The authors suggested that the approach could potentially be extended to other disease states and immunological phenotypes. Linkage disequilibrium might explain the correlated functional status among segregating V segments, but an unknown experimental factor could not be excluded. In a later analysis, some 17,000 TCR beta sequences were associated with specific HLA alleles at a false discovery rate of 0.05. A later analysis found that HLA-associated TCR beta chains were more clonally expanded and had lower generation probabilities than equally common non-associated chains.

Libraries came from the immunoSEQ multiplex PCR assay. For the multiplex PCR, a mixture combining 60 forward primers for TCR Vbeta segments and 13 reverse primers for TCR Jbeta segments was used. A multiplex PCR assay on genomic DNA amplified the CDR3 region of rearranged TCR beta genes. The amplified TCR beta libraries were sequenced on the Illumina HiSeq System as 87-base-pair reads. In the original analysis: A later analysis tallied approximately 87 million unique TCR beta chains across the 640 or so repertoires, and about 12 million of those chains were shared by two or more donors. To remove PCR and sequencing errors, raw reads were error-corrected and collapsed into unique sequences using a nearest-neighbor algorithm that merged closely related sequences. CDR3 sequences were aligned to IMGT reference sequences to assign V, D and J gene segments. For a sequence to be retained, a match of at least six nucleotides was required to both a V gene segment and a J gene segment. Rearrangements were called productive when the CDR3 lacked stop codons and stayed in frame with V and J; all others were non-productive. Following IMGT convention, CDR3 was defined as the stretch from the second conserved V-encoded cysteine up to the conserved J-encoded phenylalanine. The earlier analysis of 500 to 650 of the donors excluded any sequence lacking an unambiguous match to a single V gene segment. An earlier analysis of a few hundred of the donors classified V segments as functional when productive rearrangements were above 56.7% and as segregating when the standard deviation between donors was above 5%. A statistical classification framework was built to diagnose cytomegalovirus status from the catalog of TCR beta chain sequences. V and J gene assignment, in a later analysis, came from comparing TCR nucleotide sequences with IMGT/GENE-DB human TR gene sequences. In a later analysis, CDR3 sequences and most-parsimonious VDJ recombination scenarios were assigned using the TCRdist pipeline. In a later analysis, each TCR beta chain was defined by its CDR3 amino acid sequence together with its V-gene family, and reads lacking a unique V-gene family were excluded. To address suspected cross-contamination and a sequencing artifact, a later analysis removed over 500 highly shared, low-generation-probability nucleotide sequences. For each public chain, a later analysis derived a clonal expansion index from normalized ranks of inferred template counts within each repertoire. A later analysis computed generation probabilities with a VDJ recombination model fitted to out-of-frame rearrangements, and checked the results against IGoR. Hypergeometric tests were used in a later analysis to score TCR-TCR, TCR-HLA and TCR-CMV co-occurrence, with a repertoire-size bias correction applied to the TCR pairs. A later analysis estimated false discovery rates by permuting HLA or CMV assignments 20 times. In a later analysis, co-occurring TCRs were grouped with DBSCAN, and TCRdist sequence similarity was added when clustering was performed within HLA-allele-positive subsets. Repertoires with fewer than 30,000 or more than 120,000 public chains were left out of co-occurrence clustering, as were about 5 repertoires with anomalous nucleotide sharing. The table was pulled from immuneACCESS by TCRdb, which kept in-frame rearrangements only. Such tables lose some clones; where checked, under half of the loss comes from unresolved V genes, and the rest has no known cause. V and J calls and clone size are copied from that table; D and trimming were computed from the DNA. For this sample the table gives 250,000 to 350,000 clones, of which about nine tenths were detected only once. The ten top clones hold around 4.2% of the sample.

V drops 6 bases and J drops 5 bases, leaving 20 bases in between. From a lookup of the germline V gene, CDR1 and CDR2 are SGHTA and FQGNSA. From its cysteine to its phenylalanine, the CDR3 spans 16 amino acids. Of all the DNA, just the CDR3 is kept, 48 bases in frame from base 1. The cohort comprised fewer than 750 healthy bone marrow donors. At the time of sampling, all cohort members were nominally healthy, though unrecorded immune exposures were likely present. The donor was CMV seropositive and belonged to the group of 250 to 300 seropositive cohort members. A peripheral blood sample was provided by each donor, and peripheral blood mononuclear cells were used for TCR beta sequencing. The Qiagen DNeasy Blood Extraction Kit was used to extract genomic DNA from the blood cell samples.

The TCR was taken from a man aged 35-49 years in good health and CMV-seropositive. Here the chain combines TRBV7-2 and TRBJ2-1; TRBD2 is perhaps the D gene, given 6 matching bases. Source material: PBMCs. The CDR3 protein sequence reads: CASRGRAGSPHNEQFF. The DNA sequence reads TGTGCCAGCAGAGGACGAGCGGGCAGTCCTCACAATGAGCAGTTCTTC. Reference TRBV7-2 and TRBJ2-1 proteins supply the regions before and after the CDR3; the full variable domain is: GAGVSQSPSNKVTEKGKDVELRCDPISGHTALYWYRQSLGQGLEFLIYFQGNSAPDKSGLPSDRFSAERTGGSVSTLTIQRTQQEDSAVYLCASRGRAGSPHNEQFFGPGTRLTVL.